The present T cell receptor (beta chain) was sequenced within a study of T cell responses to AZD1222 COVID-19 vaccine. Sequencing was performed with immunoSEQ multiplex PCR; in TCRdb, only in-frame clones are kept and a portion is missing. This repertoire shows around 140,000 clones, roughly 92% found once; its top ten account for approximately 1.5%. This CDR3 comprises 13 residues. The V end was cut by 7 bases, the J end by 7 bases, with 14 bases between. General study points: Clonal diversity may have been underestimated in mostly white British donors.

Regarding this clone: Its antigen remains unknown.

The source material was peripheral blood, sampled on day 0 of AZD1222 vaccination. The J gene is TRBJ1-5, the V gene TRBV12-3 or TRBV12-4; D is unresolved. This TCR derives from an adult in good health. The DNA for the CDR3 is TGTGCCAGCACCCCCGGCGGGAAGCAGCCCCAGCATTTT. Amino acids: CASTPGGKQPQHF.